This T cell receptor beta chain was found in a study of T cell responses to AZD1222 COVID-19 vaccine (dated by TCRdb to the early 2020s). At the level of the whole study: AZD1222 recipients given second doses at about 4 weeks or at about 12 weeks were pooled, since spike-specific TCR depth and breadth were not found to differ between the two schedules. Trial participants were enrolled by age into subgroups of 18-55, 56-69 and 70-plus years, and around 140, 26 and 57 TCR-sequenced participants, respectively, were included in these subgroups. TCR sequencing was performed for about 240 trial participants, of whom some 200 were given two doses of AZD1222 and around 25 were given two doses of MenACWY control vaccine. Broader findings and caveats from the paper: The vaccine-associated CD4 TCRs covered the entire spike protein, and the dominant responses fell in regions 160-218 and 743-854. Nearly half of unique spike-specific TCRs reportedly recognized epitopes outside regions mutated in the B.1.351 and B.1.1.7 variants. Conclusions about previously exposed vaccinees were limited because only six AZD1222 recipients were SARS-CoV-2 seropositive at baseline. Participants were mostly white British and included more females than males, and it was suggested by the authors that clonal diversity may have been underestimated. Spike-specific TCR breadth and depth rose significantly after two AZD1222 doses compared with day 0 and with MenACWY recipients. In the small 56-69-year group, the increase in depth fell short of significance, most likely because of low power. No day 14 peak-response samples were available, so repertoires were characterized only after the peak T cell response.

A note on this clone: Its antigen specificity is not known. Per-base qualities were not stored, and no clone one base away is much larger.

The time point label on this specimen signifies: baseline before first vaccination. Vaccinee samples were obtained from the UK trials COV001 and COV002, which included a single-blind randomized controlled phase 2/3 trial of AZD1222 (ChAdOx1 nCoV-19) in healthy adults. For TCRbeta chain sequencing, PBMC samples were collected from trial participants at day 0 and at day 28 after the second dose. The CDR3 regions of human TCRbeta chains were analyzed by immunosequencing. Per the authors' processing: Repertoire TCRs were checked for matches against a reference library of SARS-CoV-2-specific TCRs that had been generated using the MIRA antigen-specificity platform. Breadth meant the fraction of unique TCRs that were SARS-CoV-2-associated, whereas depth meant the fraction of total T cells that were SARS-CoV-2-associated. Each spike-specific TCR was assigned to its reactive spike region and to a CD4 or CD8 class using the MIRA data. Log10-transformed breadth and depth values were compared by one-way ANOVA with Sidak's multiple comparisons tests. This is the immuneACCESS table as TCRdb keeps it, with only in-frame sequences that have V and J called. A part of the clones is gone; compared with another copy, unresolved V genes explain less than half, and the rest is unexplained. D and trimming were read from the DNA, whereas the V and J calls and clone size are those reported in that table. The sample records about 120,000 clones, 75% to 90% of which are singletons. The biggest ten clones account for roughly 9% of the sample.

CDR1 and CDR2 were assigned from the germline V gene (reference sequence) as SEHNR and FQNEAQ. The CDR3 goes from the cysteine to the phenylalanine over 16 residues. The CDR3 DNA has 48 bases and is translated from base 1. V is cut back by 3 bases and J by 5 bases, with 8 bases in the junction unmatched. The sequencing used peripheral blood, collected on day 0 of AZD1222 vaccination. The rearranged segments are TRBV7-9 and TRBJ2-7, and TRBD2 matches 12 of the central bases. This clonotype was obtained from an adult in good health. CDR3 region: CASSFSSGRALNEQYF. The nucleotides read TGTGCCAGCAGCTTTTCTAGCGGGAGGGCCTTGAACGAGCAGTACTTC.